This TCR beta chain emerged from a study of blood T cell repertoires in COVID-19 (dated by TCRdb to 2019 to 2021). Regarding the study in general: Samples covering the acute and convalescent phases of COVID-19 were provided by collaborators in the United States, Italy and Spain. Where available, HLA class I and class II types were taken from metadata supplied by the sample provider and were not determined by assay-based typing. The prospective study material was composed of cDNA or gDNA derived from T cells, B-cell-depleted T cells, or PBMCs. The samples were drawn from the first 160 participants of the ongoing ImmuneRACE study and from roughly 1,300 subjects provided by 6 global collaborators. Sample metadata almost always included a de-identified subject ID, COVID-19 status, age in years and sex. The repertoires were released in a freely available public database meant as a resource for research on the immune response to SARS-CoV-2. Subjects who had been exposed to COVID-19, were actively infected with it, or had recovered from it provided the deeply sampled blood TCRbeta repertoires that made up the dataset.

Concerning this clone: There is no known antigen for this receptor. No much larger clonotype is one base removed from it; base qualities were not supplied.

Beyond this particular receptor, the publication reports: The quantity of clinical and demographic metadata differed by source and by participant and was supplied without curation.

In Seattle, one collaborating source enrolled patients while the infection was active and tracked those patients longitudinally over the course of disease. Whole blood was collected in K2EDTA tubes by collaborating institutions according to the institutions' own protocols. For TCRbeta analysis, collaborators shipped samples as frozen whole blood, isolated PBMCs, or DNA extracted from either of those sample types. The immunoSEQ Assay, a bias-controlled multiplex PCR, was used to amplify TCRbeta CDR3 regions from genomic DNA. Under the source paper's analysis protocol: Within the assay, amplification of reference gene primers was used to estimate how many nucleated cells each sample contained. To quantify the absolute abundance of each unique TCRbeta CDR3 rearrangement, sequence reads were collapsed and filtered. For each sample, productive Simpson clonality was calculated by taking the square root of Simpson's diversity index across productive rearrangements. TCRdb re-hosts the immuneACCESS table, in-frame sequences only. Its copies lack some clones; in the studies checked, an unresolved V gene accounts for under half of them, and the cause for the rest is not known. V, J and clone size are those of that table, while D and trimming were read from the DNA. The sample table shows fewer than 350,000 clones, and about 93% are seen once. The ten biggest clones cover 6.5% to 8% of the sample.

This clonotype originated in a woman aged 25 to 39 with COVID-19, enrolled during active disease. Sequenced material: peripheral blood.

The sequenced DNA: TGTGCCAGCAGTCATAGCGGGAACACCGGGGAGCTGTTTTTT. This encodes CASSHSGNTGELFF. Rearrangement joined TRBV6-5 to TRBJ2-2; possibly the D gene is TRBD2, per 6 matching bases. Based on the germline V gene, the CDR1 and CDR2 sequences are MNHEY and SVGAGI. The junction shows trimming of 5 bases on V and 1 base on J, plus 8 bases between the germline ends. From the cysteine up to the phenylalanine, the CDR3 has a length of 14 residues. Kept here is only the CDR3 DNA, which spans 42 bases and is read in frame from base 1.